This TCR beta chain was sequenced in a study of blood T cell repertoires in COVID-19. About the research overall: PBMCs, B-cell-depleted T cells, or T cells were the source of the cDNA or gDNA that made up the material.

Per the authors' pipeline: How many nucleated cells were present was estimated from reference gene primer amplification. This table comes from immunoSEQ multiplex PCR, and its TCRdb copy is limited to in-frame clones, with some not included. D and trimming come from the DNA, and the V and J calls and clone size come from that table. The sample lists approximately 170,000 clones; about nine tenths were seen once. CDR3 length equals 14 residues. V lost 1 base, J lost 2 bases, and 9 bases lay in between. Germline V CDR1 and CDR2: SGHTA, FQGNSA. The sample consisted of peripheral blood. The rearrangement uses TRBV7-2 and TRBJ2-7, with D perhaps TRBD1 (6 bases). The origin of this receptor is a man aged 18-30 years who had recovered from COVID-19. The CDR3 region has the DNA TGTGCCAGCAGCTTAGGATCAGGGGCCTACGAGCAGTACTTC. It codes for CASSLGSGAYEQYF.